The clone carrying this T cell receptor (beta chain) was counted at least ten times. Its antigen is undetermined. To make TCR beta libraries, researchers used iRepertoire HTBI primers and Arm-PCR of CDR3 regions. TCRdb used MiXCR to reprocess the multiplex PCR reads, holding one entry per CDR3 protein. The table has 400,000 to 550,000 distinct CDR3 sequences, about 15% seen once. Per germline, CDR1 PRHDT and CDR2 FYEKMQ (reference sequence). The V and J ends lost 5 bases and 0 bases respectively, with 16 bases between them. The CDR3 is 16 residues long. The source of the sample is a study of regulatory T cells in long-lasting Graves disease. Overall study findings and caveats: Persistent disease showed a preference for TRBV28, TRBJ1-2 and TRBJ2-5.

Time point meaning: newly diagnosed GD, antithyroid drugs for less than 3 months. Construction of the TCR library relied on RNA isolated from PBMCs. This sample also appeared in a second study, on T cells in Graves' hyperthyroidism and ophthalmopathy.

The chain carries TRBV13 and TRBJ2-5, with a tentative D call TRBD1 (6 bases). The sample was peripheral blood mononuclear cells (PBMCs), taken at new diagnosis, from a patient treated with antithyroid drugs. This clonotype originated in a woman in her thirties with Graves disease. The CDR3 nucleotides read TGTGCCAGCAGCATCCGGGACAAGGGATACCAAGAGACCCAGTACTTC. The encoded protein is CASSIRDKGYQETQYF. Full variable domain (rest looked up from reference TRBV13 and TRBJ2-5): AAGVIQSPRHLIKEKRETATLKCYPIPRHDTVYWYQQGPGQDPQFLISFYEKMQSDKGSIPDRFSAQQFSDYHSELNMSSLELGDSALYFCASSIRDKGYQETQYFGPGTRLLVL.